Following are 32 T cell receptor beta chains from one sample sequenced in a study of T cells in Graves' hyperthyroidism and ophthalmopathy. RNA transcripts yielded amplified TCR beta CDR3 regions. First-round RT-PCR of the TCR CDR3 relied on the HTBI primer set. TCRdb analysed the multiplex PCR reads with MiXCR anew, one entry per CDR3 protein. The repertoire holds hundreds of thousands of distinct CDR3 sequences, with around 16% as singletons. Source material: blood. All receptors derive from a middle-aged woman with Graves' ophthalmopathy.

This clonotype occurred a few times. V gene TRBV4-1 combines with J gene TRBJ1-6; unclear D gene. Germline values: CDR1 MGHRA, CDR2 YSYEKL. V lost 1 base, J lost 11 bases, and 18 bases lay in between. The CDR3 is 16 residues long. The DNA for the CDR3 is TGCGCCAGCAGCCAAGTCGGGCAGACCGAATTACCACCCCTCCACTTT. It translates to CASSQVGQTELPPLHF.

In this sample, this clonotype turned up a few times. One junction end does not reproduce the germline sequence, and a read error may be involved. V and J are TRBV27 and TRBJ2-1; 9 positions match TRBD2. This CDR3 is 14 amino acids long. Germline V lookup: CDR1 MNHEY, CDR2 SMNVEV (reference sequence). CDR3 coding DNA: TGTGCCAGCAGTTACGCTAGCGGGGACAATGAGCAGCTCTTC. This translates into CASSYASGDNEQLF.

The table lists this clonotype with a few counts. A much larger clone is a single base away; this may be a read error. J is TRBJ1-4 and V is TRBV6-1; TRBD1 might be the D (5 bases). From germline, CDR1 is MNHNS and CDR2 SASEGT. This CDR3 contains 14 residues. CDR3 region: CANSESQGFEKLFF. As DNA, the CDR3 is TGTGCCAACAGTGAATCTCAGGGATTTGAAAAACTGTTTTTT.

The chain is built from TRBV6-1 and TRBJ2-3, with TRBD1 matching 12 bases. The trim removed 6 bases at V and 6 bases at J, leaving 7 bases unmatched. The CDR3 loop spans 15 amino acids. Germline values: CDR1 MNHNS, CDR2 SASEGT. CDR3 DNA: TGTGCCAGCAGACCCCGGGACAGGGGGCGGGATACGCAGTATTTT. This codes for CASRPRDRGRDTQYF.

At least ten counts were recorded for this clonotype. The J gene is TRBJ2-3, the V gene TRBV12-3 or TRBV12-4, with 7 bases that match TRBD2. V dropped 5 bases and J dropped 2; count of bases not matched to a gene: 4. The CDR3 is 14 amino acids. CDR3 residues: CASSPGTTTDTQYF. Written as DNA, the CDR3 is TGTGCCAGCAGTCCGGGGACTACCACAGATACGCAGTATTTT.

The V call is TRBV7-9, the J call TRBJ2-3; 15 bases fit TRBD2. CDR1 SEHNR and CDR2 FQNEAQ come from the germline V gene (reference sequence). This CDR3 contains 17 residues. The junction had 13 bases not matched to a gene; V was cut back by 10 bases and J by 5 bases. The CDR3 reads CATQVGLAGGPRDTQYF. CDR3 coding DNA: TGTGCCACACAGGTCGGACTAGCGGGAGGGCCGCGAGATACGCAGTATTTT.

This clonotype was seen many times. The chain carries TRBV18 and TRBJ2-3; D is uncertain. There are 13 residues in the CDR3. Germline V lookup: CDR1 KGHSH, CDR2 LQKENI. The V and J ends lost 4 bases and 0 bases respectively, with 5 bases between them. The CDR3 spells CASSLFSTDTQYF. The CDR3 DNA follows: TGTGCCAGCTCACTATTCAGCACAGATACGCAGTATTTT. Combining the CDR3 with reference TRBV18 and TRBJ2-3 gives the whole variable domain NAGVMQNPRHLVRRRGQEARLRCSPMKGHSHVYWYRQLPEEGLKFMVYLQKENIIDESGMPKERFSAEFPKEGPSILRIQQVVRGDSAAYFCASSLFSTDTQYFGPGTRLTVL.

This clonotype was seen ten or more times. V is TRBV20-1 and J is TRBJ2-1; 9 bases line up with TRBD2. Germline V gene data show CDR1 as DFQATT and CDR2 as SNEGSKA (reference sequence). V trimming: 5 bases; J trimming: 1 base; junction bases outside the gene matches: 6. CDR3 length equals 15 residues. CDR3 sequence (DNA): TGCAGTGCTCAAAAGACTAGCGGATCCTACAATGAGCAGTTCTTC. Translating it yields CSAQKTSGSYNEQFF.

CDR3 in DNA: TGTGCCAGCAGCTTAGCGACAGGCGACTACGAGCAGTACTTC. Protein product: CASSLATGDYEQYF. J is TRBJ2-7 and V is TRBV7-9; D perhaps matches TRBD1 (6 bases). The germline gives CDR1 SEHNR, CDR2 FQNEAQ (reference sequence). The V and J ends lost 0 bases and 3 bases respectively, with 9 bases between them. The CDR3 runs to 14 residues.

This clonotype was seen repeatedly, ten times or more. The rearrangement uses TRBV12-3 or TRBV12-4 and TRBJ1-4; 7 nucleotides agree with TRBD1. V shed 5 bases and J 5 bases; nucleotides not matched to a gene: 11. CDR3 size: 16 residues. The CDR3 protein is CASSQAGQSANEKLFF. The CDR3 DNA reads TGTGCCAGCAGTCAAGCGGGACAGTCTGCGAATGAAAAACTGTTTTTT.

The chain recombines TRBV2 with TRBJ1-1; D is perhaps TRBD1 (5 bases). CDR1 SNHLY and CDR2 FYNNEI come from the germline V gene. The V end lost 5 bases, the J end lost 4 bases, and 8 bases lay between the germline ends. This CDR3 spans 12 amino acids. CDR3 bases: TGTGCCAGCAGTATTGGGGCCACTGAAGCTTTCTTT. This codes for CASSIGATEAFF.

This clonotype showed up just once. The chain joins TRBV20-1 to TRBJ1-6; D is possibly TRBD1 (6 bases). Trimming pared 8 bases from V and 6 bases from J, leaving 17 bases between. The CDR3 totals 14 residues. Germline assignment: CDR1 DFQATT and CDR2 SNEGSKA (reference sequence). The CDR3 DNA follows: TGCAGTACGAGGGGGGGGCAGTTTAATTCACCCCTCCACTTT. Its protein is CSTRGGQFNSPLHF.

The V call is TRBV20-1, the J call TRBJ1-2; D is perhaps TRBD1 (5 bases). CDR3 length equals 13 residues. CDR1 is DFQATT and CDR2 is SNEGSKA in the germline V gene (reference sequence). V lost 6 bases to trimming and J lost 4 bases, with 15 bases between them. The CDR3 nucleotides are TGCAGTGCCTGCCCGGCGGGGACCTATGGCTACACCTTC. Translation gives CSACPAGTYGYTF.

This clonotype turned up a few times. CDR3 protein: CASSQVGGTGELFF. The CDR3 nucleotides read TGCGCCAGCAGCCAAGTGGGAGGGACCGGGGAGCTGTTTTTT. This chain joins TRBV4-1 and TRBJ2-2; TRBD2 aligns across 7 bases. The germline CDR1 and CDR2 sequences are MGHRA and YSYEKL. The CDR3 contains 14 residues. With V trimmed by 1 base and J by 5 bases, 1 base remained unmatched.

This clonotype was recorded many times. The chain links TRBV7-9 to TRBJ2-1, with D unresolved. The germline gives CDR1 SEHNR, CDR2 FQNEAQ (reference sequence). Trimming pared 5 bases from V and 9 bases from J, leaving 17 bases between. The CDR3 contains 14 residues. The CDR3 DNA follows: TGTGCCAGCAGCCCCTCGAGAATTATCCGTGAGCAGTTCTTC. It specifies CASSPSRIIREQFF.

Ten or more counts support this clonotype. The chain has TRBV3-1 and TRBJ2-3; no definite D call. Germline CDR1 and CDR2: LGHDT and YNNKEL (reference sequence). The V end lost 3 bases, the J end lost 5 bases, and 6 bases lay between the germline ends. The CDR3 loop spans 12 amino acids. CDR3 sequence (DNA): TGTGCCAGCAGCCAGTGGGGAGATACGCAGTATTTT. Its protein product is CASSQWGDTQYF.

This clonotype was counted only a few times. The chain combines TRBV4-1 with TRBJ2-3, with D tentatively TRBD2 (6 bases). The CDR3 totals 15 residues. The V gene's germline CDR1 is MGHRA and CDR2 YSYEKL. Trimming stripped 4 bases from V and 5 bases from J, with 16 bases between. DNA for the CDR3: TGCGCCAGCAGCCTTGGAGGGAGCGGTATAGATACGCAGTATTTT. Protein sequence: CASSLGGSGIDTQYF.

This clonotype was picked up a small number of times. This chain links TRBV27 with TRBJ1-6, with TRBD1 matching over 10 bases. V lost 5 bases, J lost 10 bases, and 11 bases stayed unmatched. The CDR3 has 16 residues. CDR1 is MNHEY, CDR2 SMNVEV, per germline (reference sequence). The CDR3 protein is CASSNDRGRGQSPLHF. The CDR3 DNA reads TGTGCCAGCAGTAACGACAGGGGGCGCGGACAGTCACCCCTCCACTTT.

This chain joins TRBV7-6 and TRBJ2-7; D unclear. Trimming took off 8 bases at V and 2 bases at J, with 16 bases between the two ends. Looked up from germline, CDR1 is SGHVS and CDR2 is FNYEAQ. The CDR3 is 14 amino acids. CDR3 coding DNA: TGTGCCAGCGCCCTCGGCAGTATGGCCTACGAGCAGTACTTC. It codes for CASALGSMAYEQYF.

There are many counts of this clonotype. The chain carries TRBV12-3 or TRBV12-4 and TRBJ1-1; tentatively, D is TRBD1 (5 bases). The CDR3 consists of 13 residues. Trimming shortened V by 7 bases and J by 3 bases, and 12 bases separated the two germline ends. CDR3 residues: CASNLKGHTEAFF. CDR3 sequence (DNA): TGTGCCAGCAACCTTAAGGGGCACACTGAAGCTTTCTTT.

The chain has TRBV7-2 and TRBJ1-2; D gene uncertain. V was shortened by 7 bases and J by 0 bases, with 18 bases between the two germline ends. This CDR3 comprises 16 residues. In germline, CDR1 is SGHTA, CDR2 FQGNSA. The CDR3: CASTPGGLQTNYGYTF. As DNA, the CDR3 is TGTGCCAGCACCCCCGGAGGGCTGCAAACTAACTATGGCTACACCTTC.

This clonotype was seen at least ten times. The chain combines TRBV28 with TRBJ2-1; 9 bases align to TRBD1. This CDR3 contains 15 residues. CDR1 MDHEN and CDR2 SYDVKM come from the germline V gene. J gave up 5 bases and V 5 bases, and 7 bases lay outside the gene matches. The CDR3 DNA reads TGTGCCAGCAGTGCCCCGGGACAGGGCCACAATGAGCAGTTCTTC. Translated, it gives CASSAPGQGHNEQFF.

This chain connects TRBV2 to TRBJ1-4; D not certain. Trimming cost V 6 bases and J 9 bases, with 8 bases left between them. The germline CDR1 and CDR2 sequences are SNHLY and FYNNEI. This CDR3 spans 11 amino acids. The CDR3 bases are TGTGCCAGCAGGGACGGGCAAAAACTGTTTTTT. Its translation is CASRDGQKLFF.

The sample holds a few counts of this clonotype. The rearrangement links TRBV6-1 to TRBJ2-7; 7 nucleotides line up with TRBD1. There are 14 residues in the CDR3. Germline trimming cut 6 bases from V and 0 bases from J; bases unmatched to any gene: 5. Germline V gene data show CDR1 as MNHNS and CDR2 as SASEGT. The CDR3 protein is CASRPRQGSYEQYF. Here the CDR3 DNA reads TGTGCCAGCAGACCTAGACAGGGCTCCTACGAGCAGTACTTC.

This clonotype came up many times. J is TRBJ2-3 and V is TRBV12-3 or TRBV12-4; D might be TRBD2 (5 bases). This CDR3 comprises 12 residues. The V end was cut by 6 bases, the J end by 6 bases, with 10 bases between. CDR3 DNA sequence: TGTGCCAGCAGCAGGCGGGTGGATACGCAGTATTTT. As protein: CASSRRVDTQYF.

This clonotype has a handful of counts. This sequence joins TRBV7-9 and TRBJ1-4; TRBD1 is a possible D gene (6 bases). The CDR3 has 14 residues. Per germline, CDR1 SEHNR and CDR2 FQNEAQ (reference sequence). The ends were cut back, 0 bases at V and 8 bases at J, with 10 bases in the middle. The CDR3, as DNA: TGTGCCAGCAGCTTAGCAGGGGACATGGAAAAACTGTTTTTT. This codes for CASSLAGDMEKLFF. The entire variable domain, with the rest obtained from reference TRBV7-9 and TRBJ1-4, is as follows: DTGVSQNPRHKITKRGQNVTFRCDPISEHNRLYWYRQTLGQGPEFLTYFQNEAQLEKSRLLSDRFSAERPKGSFSTLEIQRTEQGDSAMYLCASSLAGDMEKLFFGSGTQLSVL.

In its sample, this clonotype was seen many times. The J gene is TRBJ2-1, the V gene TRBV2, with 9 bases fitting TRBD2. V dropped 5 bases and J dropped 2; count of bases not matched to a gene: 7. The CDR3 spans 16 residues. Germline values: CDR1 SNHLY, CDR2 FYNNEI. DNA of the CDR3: TGTGCCAGCAGTCGCAGACTAGCGGAGGCCTACAATGAGCAGTTCTTC. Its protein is CASSRRLAEAYNEQFF.

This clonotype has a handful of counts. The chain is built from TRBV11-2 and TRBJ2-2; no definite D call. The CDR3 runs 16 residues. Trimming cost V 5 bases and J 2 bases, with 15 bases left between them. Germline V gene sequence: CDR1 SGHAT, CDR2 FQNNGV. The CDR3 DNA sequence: TGTGCCAGCAGCCCCTCTGGAATCCTAAACACCGGGGAGCTGTTTTTT. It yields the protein CASSPSGILNTGELFF.

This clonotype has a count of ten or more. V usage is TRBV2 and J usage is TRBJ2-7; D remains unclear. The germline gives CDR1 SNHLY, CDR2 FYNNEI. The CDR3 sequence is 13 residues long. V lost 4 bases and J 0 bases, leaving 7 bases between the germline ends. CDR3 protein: CASSGRSSYEQYF. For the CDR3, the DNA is TGTGCCAGCAGTGGTAGGAGCTCCTACGAGCAGTACTTC.

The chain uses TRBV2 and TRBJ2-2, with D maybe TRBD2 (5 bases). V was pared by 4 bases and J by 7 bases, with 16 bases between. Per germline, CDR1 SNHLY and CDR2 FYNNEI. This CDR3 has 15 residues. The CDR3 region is CASSGPGYGVGELFF. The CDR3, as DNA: TGTGCCAGCAGTGGGCCGGGATACGGGGTCGGGGAGCTGTTTTTT.

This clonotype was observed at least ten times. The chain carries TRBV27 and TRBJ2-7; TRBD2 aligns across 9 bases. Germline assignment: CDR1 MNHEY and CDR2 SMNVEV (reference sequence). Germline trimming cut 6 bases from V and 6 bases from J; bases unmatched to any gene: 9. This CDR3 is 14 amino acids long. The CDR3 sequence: CASSQAGGGIEQYF. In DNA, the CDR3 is TGTGCCAGCAGCCAAGCGGGAGGTGGGATCGAGCAGTACTTC.

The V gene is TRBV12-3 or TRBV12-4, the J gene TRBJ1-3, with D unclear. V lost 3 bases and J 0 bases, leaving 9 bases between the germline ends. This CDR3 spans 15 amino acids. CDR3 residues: CASSFRRFSGNTIYF. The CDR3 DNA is TGTGCCAGCAGTTTCCGCAGGTTCTCTGGAAACACCATATATTTT.